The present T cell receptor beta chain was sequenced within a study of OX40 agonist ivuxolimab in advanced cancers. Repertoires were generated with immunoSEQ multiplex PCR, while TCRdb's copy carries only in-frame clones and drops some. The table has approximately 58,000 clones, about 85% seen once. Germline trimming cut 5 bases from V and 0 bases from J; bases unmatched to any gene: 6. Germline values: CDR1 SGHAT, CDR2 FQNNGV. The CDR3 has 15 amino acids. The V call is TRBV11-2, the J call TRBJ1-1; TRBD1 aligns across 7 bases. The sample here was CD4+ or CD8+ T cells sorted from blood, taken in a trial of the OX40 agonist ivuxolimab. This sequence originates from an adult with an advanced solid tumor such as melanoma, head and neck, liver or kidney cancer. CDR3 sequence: CASSRQGQMNTEAFF. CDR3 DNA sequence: TGTGCCAGCAGCCGGCAGGGACAGATGAACACTGAAGCTTTCTTT.